In its sample, the clone carrying this T cell receptor beta chain was seen once. The record originates from a study of blood T cell repertoires in COVID-19. Study-wide context: PBMCs, B-cell-depleted T cells, or T cells were the source of the cDNA or gDNA that made up the material.

In the authors' methods: The assay estimated nucleated cells by amplifying reference gene primers. Method: immunoSEQ multiplex PCR; TCRdb's copy keeps in-frame clones and lacks some. That table gives V, J and clone size, and the DNA gave D and trimming. Found here are 77,000 or so clones, 83% of them singletons; the top ten hold 6.5% to 7.5%. The Seattle patients, enrolled during active infection, were followed longitudinally. The CDR3 is 15 amino acids. The germline V gene has CDR1 LNHDA and CDR2 SQIVND (reference sequence). The V segment lost 8 bases and the J segment 1 base; nucleotides outside the gene matches: 9.

The specimen sequenced was peripheral blood. The source of this sequence is a man aged 25 to 40 with COVID-19, enrolled during active disease. The chain combines TRBV19 with TRBJ1-1; the match to TRBD1 covers 8 bases. CDR3 loop: CASEGTGAGNTEAFF. CDR3 nucleotide sequence: TGTGCCAGTGAGGGGACAGGCGCGGGGAACACTGAAGCTTTCTTT.